This TCR beta chain emerged from a study of technical replicates of blood from four donors. Assay used: immunoSEQ multiplex PCR; TCRdb lists only in-frame clones, some missing. The top ten hold less than 5% of the sample, which has 55,000 to 75,000 clones, 90% to 95% seen once. After removal of 2 bases from V and 0 bases from J, the junction contained 4 bases not matched to a gene. Germline CDR1 reads SGHVS; CDR2 reads FQNEAQ. The CDR3 has 16 residues. The chain is built from TRBV7-8 and TRBJ2-3; 8 nucleotides align to TRBD1. Material: PBMCs. This clonotype originated in a human donor in good health. Some clones in this sample may be carry-over from other donors' samples. CDR3 nucleotides: TGTGCCAGCAGCTTACGGAGGACAGGGAGCACAGATACGCAGTATTTT. This translates into CASSLRRTGSTDTQYF.